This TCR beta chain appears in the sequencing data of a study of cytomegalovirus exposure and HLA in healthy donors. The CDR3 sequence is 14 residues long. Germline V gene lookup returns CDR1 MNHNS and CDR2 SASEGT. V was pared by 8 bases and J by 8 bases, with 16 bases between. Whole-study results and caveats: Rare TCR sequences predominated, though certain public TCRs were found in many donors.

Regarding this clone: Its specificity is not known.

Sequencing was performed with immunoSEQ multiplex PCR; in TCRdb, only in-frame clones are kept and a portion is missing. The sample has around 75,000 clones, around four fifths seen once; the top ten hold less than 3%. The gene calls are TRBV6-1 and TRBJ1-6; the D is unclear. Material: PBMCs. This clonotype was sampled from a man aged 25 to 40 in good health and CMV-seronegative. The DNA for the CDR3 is TGTGCCAGCCTCCCTTGGAGGAACGATTCACCCCTCCACTTT. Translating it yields CASLPWRNDSPLHF.